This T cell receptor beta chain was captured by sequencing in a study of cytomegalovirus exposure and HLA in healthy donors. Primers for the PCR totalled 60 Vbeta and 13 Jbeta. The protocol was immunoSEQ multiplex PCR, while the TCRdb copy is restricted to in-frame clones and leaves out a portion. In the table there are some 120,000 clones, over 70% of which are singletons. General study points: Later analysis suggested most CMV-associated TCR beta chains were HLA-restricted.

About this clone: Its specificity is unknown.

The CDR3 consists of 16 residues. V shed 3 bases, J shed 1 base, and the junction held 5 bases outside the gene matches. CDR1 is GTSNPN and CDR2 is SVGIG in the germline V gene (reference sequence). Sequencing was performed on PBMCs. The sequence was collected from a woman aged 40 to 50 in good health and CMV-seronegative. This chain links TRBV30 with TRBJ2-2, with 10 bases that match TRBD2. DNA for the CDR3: TGTGCCTGGAGCCCTAGCGGGAGACTGAACACCGGGGAGCTGTTTTTT. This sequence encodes CAWSPSGRLNTGELFF. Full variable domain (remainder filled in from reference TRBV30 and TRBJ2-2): SQTIHQWPATLVQPVGSPLSLECTVEGTSNPNLYWYRQAAGRGLQLLFYSVGIGQISSEVPQNLSASRPQDRQFILSSKKLLLSDSGFYLCAWSPSGRLNTGELFFGEGSRLTVL.